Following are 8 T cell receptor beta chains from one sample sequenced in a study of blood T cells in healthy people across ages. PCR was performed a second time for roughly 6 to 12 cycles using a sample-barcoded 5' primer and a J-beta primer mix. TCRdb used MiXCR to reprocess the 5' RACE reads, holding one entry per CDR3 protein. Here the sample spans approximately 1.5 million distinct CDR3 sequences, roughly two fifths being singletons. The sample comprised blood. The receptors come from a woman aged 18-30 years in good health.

The DNA for the CDR3 is TGTGCCAGCAGCCCCGGGACTAGCAACAATGAGCAGTACTTC. The encoded protein is CASSPGTSNNEQYF. V and J are TRBV11-1 and TRBJ2-7, with TRBD2 matching 9 bases. Trimming at V came to 5 bases and at J to 7 bases, leaving 9 bases not matched to a gene. The CDR3 runs to 14 residues. Looked up from germline, CDR1 is SGHAT and CDR2 is FQDESV (reference sequence).

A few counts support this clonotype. The CDR3 nucleotides read TGCAGTGCTAGCGACGGTTACTATGGCTACACCTTC. Translating it yields CSASDGYYGYTF. The J gene is TRBJ1-2, the V gene TRBV20-1; D not resolved. The CDR3 consists of 12 residues. Trimming left V 3 bases short and J 3 bases short, with 8 bases between. The germline V gene encodes CDR1 DFQATT and CDR2 SNEGSKA (reference sequence).

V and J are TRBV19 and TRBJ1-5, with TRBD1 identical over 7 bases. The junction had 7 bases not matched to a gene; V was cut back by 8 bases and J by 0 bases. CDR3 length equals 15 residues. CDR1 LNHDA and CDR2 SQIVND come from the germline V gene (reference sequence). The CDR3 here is CASGGQPYSNQPQHF. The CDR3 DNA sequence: TGTGCCAGTGGGGGACAGCCGTATAGCAATCAGCCCCAGCATTTT. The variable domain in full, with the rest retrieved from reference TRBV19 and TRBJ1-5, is DGGITQSPKYLFRKEGQNVTLSCEQNLNHDAMYWYRQDPGQGLRLIYYSQIVNDFQKGDIAEGYSVSREKKESFPLTVTSAQKNPTAFYLCASGGQPYSNQPQHFGDGTRLSIL.

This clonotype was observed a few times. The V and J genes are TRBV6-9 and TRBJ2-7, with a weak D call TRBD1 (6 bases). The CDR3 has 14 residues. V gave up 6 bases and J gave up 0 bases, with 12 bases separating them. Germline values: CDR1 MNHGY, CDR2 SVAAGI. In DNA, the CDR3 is TGTGCCAGCAGGAACAGGGTCACCTCCTACGAGCAGTACTTC. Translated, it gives CASRNRVTSYEQYF.

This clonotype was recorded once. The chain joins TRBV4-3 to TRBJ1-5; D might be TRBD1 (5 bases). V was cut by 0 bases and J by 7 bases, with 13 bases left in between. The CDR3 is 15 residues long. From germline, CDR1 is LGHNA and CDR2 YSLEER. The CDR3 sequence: CASSQEGHRGQPQHF. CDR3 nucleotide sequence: TGCGCCAGCAGCCAAGAAGGCCACCGGGGCCAGCCCCAGCATTTT.

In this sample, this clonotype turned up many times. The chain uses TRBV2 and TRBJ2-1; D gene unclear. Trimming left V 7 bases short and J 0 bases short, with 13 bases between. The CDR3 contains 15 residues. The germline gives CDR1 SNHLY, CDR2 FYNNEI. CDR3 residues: CASNSLPSSYNEQFF. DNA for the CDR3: TGTGCCAGCAACAGCCTGCCGAGCTCCTACAATGAGCAGTTCTTC.

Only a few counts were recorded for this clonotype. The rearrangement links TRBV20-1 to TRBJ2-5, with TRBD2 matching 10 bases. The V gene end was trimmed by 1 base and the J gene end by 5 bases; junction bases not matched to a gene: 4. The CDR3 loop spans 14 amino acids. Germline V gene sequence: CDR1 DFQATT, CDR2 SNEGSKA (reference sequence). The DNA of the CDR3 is TGCAGTGCTAGAGCTAGCGGGAGTTGGGAGACCCAGTACTTC. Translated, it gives CSARASGSWETQYF.

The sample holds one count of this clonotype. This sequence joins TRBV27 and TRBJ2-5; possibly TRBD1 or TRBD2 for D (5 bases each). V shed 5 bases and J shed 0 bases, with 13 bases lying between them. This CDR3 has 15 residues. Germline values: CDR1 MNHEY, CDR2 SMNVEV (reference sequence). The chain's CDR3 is CASSLGRPYQETQYF. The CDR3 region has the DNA TGTGCCAGCAGTCTGGGACGTCCGTACCAAGAGACCCAGTACTTC.